This paragraph covers one T cell receptor (beta chain) sequence. Its antigen remains unidentified. Assay used: immunoSEQ multiplex PCR; TCRdb lists only in-frame clones, some missing. The repertoire consists of 16,000 or so clones, with about 80% occurring once and the leading ten covering about 13%. This sample is drawn from a study of PD-1 blockade in classical Hodgkin lymphoma. Study-wide background: Patients were administered nivolumab (3 mg/kg intravenously) every 2 weeks. General study results and limits: By C4D1, CD4+ diversity increased significantly, especially in complete responders. The drivers behind the repertoire differences, possibly disease activity or prior therapy, remain undefined.

Germline V gives CDR1 MNHNY, CDR2 SVGAGI (reference sequence). V gave up 6 bases and J gave up 7 bases; unmatched junction bases: 12. This CDR3 contains 15 residues. This sample's time point: cycle 4 day 1 (C4D1), after more than five weeks of nivolumab. Every one of the patients relapsed after autologous stem cell transplantation (brentuximab vedotin exposure was variable). The sequencing here drew on peripheral blood mononuclear cells (PBMCs), taken before the fourth cycle of nivolumab. The receptor was isolated from a human donor with classical Hodgkin lymphoma. The rearrangement joins TRBV6-6 to TRBJ1-2; 9 bases match TRBD1. DNA of the CDR3: TGTGCCAGCAGCCCCTCCGGGACAGGGCAGGGTGGCTACACCTTC. This translates into CASSPSGTGQGGYTF.